This is a list of T cell receptor beta chains from one sample in a study of long-term antiretroviral therapy in people with HIV. TCRdb keeps only in-frame clones here, not all; method: immunoSEQ multiplex PCR. The repertoire has approximately 15,000 clones, about 79% of them found once; the top ten carry about 14%. The sequencing used unsorted PBMCs, collected 1.5 years before starting antiretroviral therapy. The receptors were gathered from a woman aged 50 to 60 with HIV. Both conserved end residues are part of each CDR3. Each record gives: V gene, J gene, D gene, clone size, CDR3 DNA, CDR3 protein. D genes are given only for firm matches. Clone size is given for some rows only: seen once, a few or many times, or a class if the clone is expanded.

TRBV18	TRBJ2-5	TRBD2	-	TGTGCCAGCTCACCACCTAGCGGGGCCAGAGGAGAGACCCAGTACTTC	CASSPPSGARGETQYF
TRBV6-6	TRBJ1-2	-	once	TGTGCCAGCAGTTACGGGGGGGCGCTCGGCTATGGCTACACCTTC	CASSYGGALGYGYTF
TRBV5-1	TRBJ2-3	-	-	TGCGCCAGCAGCTTGCAAGGGGAGGAAACAGATACGCAGTATTTT	CASSLQGEETDTQYF
TRBV19	TRBJ2-7	-	-	TGTGCCAGTAGTAACCCCGGACAGATAGTCTACGAGCAGTACTTC	CASSNPGQIVYEQYF
TRBV10-3	TRBJ2-3	TRBD2	-	TGTGCCATCAGTGAGTCGAGTAGCGGGGGGCAGTATTTT	CAISESSSGGQYF
TRBV5-1	TRBJ2-6	TRBD1	-	TGCGCCAGCCCACCAGGGACAGGGGCTAAGTATGGCTCTGGGGCCAACGTCCTGACTTTC	CASPPGTGAKYGSGANVLTF
TRBV5-4	TRBJ1-3	-	-	TGTGCCAGCAGCTTGGATGGGGGTGGCGACTCTGGAAACACCATATATTTT	CASSLDGGGDSGNTIYF
TRBV4-1	TRBJ2-3	TRBD2	-	TGCGCCAGCAGGCGAGAACTAGCGGGGACGCAGTATTTT	CASRRELAGTQYF
TRBV6-6	TRBJ2-2	TRBD2	-	TGTGCCAGCAGCATTAGCGGGGGGACCGGGGGGGAGCTGTTTTTT	CASSISGGTGGELFF
TRBV4-1	TRBJ2-1	-	-	TGCGCCAGCAGCCAAGATCCAGGAGTGGGGCCGGGCAATGAGCAGTTCTTC	CASSQDPGVGPGNEQFF
TRBV7-9	TRBJ2-2	-	-	TGTGCCAGCAGTTTTATCCAGGGAGAAGGGGAGCTGTTTTTT	CASSFIQGEGELFF